This T cell receptor beta chain stems from a study of blood T cell repertoires in COVID-19. The overall study: Samples came from the United States, Italy and Spain, spanning acute and convalescent COVID-19. Nucleic acid was either cDNA or gDNA, and it came from T cells, B-cell-depleted T cells, or PBMCs.

Here immunoSEQ multiplex PCR was the method, and the copy in TCRdb shows in-frame clones only, minus some. The sample includes 120,000 or so clones, 85% to 90% seen only once; the top ten take 1.5% to 1.7%. After removal of 4 bases from V and 4 bases from J, the junction contained 5 bases not matched to a gene. The length of the CDR3 is 15 residues. Germline loops: CDR1 KGHSH, CDR2 LQKENI. The chain links TRBV18 to TRBJ2-1; TRBD1 agrees at 9 bases. Sequencing was performed on peripheral blood. This clonotype was obtained from a human donor in a cohort sampled during active COVID-19. CDR3 DNA: TGTGCCAGCTCACTGCTCGGACAGGGGTACAATGAGCAGTTCTTC. This translates into CASSLLGQGYNEQFF.